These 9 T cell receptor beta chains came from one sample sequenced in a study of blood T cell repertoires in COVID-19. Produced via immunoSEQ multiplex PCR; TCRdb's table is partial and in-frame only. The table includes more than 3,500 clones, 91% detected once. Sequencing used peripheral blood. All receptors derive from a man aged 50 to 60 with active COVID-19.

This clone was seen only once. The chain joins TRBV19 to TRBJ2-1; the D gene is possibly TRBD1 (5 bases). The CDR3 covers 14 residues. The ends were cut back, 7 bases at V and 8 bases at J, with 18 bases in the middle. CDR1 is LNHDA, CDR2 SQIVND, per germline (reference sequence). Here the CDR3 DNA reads TGTGCCAGTATCCAGGGCGAGAGCCTGGATGAGCAGTTCTTC. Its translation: CASIQGESLDEQFF.

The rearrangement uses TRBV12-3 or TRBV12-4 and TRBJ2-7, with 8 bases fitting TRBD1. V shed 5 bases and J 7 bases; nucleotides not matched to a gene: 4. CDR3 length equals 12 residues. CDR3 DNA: TGTGCCAGCAGTCGGACAGGGTATGAGCAGTACTTC. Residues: CASSRTGYEQYF.

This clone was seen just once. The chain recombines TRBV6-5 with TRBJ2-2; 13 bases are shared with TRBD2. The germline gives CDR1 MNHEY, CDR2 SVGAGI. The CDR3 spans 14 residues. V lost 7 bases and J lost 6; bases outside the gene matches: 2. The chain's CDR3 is CASKGLAGAGELFF. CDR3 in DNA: TGTGCCAGCAAAGGACTAGCGGGAGCCGGGGAGCTGTTTTTT.

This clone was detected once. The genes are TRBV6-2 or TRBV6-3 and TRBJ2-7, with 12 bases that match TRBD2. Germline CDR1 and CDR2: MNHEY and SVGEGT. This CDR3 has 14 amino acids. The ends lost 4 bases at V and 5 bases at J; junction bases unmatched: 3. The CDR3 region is CASSFLAGGHEQYF. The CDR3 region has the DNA TGTGCCAGCAGTTTCCTAGCGGGAGGGCACGAGCAGTACTTC.

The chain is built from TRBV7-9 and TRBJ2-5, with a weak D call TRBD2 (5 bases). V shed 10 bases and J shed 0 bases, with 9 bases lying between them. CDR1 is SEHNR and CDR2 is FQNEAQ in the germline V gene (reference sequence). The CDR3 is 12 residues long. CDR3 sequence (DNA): TGTGCCACCCCGGGGAACCAAGAGACCCAGTACTTC. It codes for CATPGNQETQYF.

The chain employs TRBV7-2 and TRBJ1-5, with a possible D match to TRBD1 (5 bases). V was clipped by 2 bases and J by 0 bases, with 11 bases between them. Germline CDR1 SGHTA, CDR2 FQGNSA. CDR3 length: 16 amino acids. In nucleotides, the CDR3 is TGTGCCAGCAGCTTATACAGGAGTAATAGCAATCAGCCCCAGCATTTT. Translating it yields CASSLYRSNSNQPQHF.

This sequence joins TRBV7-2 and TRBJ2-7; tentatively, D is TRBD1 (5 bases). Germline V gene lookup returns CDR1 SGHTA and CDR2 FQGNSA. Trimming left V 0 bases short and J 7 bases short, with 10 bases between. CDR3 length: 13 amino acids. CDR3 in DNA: TGTGCCAGCAGCTTAGCTCGGCAGGGAGAGCAGTACTTC. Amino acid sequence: CASSLARQGEQYF.

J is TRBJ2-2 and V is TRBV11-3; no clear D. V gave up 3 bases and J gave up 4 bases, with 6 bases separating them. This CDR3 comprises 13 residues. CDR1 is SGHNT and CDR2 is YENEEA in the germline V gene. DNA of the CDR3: TGTGCCAGCAGCTTCTCCTCCACCGGGGAGCTGTTTTTT. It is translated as CASSFSSTGELFF. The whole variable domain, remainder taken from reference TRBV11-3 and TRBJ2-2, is EAGVVQSPRYKIIEKKQPVAFWCNPISGHNTLYWYLQNLGQGPELLIRYENEEAVDDSQLPKDRFSAERLKGVDSTLKIQPAELGDSAVYLCASSFSSTGELFFGEGSRLTVL.

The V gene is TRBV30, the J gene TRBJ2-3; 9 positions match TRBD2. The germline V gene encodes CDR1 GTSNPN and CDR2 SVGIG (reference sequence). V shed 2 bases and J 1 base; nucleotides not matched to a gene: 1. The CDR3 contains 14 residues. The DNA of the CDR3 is TGTGCCTGGAGTCGGACTAGCGGCACAGATACGCAGTATTTT. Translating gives CAWSRTSGTDTQYF.